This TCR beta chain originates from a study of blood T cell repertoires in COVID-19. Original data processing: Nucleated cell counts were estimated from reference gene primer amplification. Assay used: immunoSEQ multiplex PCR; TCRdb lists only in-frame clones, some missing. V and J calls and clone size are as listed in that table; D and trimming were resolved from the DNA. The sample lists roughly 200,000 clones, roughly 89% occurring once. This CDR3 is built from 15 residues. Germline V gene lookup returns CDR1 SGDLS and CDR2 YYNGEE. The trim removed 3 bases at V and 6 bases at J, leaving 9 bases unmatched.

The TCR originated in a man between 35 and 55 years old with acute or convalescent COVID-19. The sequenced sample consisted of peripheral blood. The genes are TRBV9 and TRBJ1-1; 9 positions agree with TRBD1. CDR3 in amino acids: CASSAGTGSSAEAFF. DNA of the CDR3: TGTGCCAGCAGCGCCGGGACAGGGTCGAGCGCTGAAGCTTTCTTT.